This is a list of T cell receptor beta chains from one sample in a study of spatial heterogeneity in lung cancer. TCRdb processed the 5' RACE reads anew with MiXCR; each CDR3 protein has one entry. In the table there are around 120,000 distinct CDR3 sequences, 10% to 15% of which are singletons. Material: PBMCs, obtained at follow-up. These receptors were collected from a male donor with early-stage non-small cell lung cancer. Both conserved end residues are part of each CDR3. A D gene is named only where the DNA matches it firmly. Only part of the rows carry a size: once, few, many, or a class if the clone is expanded.

D gene,J gene,clone size,CDR3 length,V gene,CDR3 DNA,CDR3 protein
-,TRBJ1-3,many,15,TRBV10-3,TGTGCCATCCGACCGGACACAAGCTCTGGAAACACCATATATTTT,CAIRPDTSSGNTIYF
-,TRBJ1-2,few,15,TRBV5-4,TGTGCCAGCAGCTTGGGGGGCCAGGGGTCTTATGGCTACACCTTC,CASSLGGQGSYGYTF
TRBD1,TRBJ2-7,many,14,TRBV12-3/TRBV12-4,TGTGCCAGCAAGGGCGACAGGGGGTCCTACGAGCAGTACTTC,CASKGDRGSYEQYF
TRBD2,TRBJ2-5,many,18,TRBV5-4,TGTGCCAGCAGCTTACCCCGGACTAGCGGGGGGGCGGAGGAGACCCAGTACTTC,CASSLPRTSGGAEETQYF
TRBD1,TRBJ1-1,many,15,TRBV6-5,TGTGCCAGCAGTTCCCTGACAGGGAAGAGGACTGAAGCTTTCTTT,CASSSLTGKRTEAFF
-,TRBJ2-2,few,15,TRBV12-3/TRBV12-4,TGTGCCAGCAGCCTCCATATTAGGGGTCCCGGGGAGCTGTTTTTT,CASSLHIRGPGELFF
-,TRBJ2-7,-,12,TRBV20-1,TGCAGTGCCTCCCCGAAGGGGCACGAGCAGTACTTC,CSASPKGHEQYF
TRBD2,TRBJ2-7,many,16,TRBV28,TGTGCCAGCAGTTTATCTAGCGGGGGGCTCATGAACGAGCAGTACTTC,CASSLSSGGLMNEQYF
-,TRBJ2-1,many,12,TRBV20-1,TGCAGTGCTAGGGAAGGATACAATGAGCAGTTCTTC,CSAREGYNEQFF
-,TRBJ1-5,many,15,TRBV10-3,TGTGCCATCAGTGATAGGGGGGGTCGGGATCAGCCCCAGCATTTT,CAISDRGGRDQPQHF
-,TRBJ2-5,-,14,TRBV5-5,TGTGCCAGCAGCGTAACAGGGAGAGGAGAGACCCAGTACTTC,CASSVTGRGETQYF
-,TRBJ1-3,-,15,TRBV18,TGTGCCAGCTCACCGGGAGATGAGGCTGGAAACACCATATATTTT,CASSPGDEAGNTIYF